These 14 T cell receptor beta chains came from one sample sequenced in a study of blood T cell repertoires in COVID-19. Sequencing used immunoSEQ multiplex PCR; TCRdb keeps in-frame clones, though not all of them. The table lists just over 60,000 clones, around 80% of them singletons. Sequenced: peripheral blood. These receptor sequences come from a man aged 25 to 40 with COVID-19, enrolled during active disease.

A single count supports this clone. CDR3 bases: TGTGCCAGCAGCTTGGAGGTGGGCTTGAACACCGGGGAGCTGTTTTTT. Its translation: CASSLEVGLNTGELFF. The genes are TRBV5-8 and TRBJ2-2; D is ambiguous. The CDR3 runs 16 residues. The germline V and J ends were trimmed by 0 bases and 1 base, with 10 bases remaining between them. Germline assignment: CDR1 SGHTS and CDR2 YDEGEE. Drawing the rest from reference TRBV5-8 and TRBJ2-2, the complete variable domain is EAGVTQSPTHLIKTRGQQATLRCSPISGHTSVYWYQQALGLGLQFLLWYDEGEERNRGNFPPRFSGRQFPNYSSELNVNALELEDSALYLCASSLEVGLNTGELFFGEGSRLTVL.

The V gene is TRBV13, the J gene TRBJ2-5; no firm D call. With 3 bases removed from V and 4 bases from J, the gap between germline ends came to 12 bases. The CDR3 consists of 14 residues. From germline, CDR1 is PRHDT and CDR2 FYEKMQ (reference sequence). CDR3 protein: CASSFESSVETQYF. The DNA of the CDR3 is TGTGCCAGCAGCTTTGAATCATCGGTAGAGACCCAGTACTTC.

V is TRBV28 and J is TRBJ2-5; 11 nucleotides match TRBD1. V was pared by 3 bases and J by 7 bases, with 19 bases of the junction left unmatched. Looked up from germline, CDR1 is MDHEN and CDR2 is SYDVKM. CDR3 length equals 19 residues. This chain's CDR3 is CASSFPPGTGGFREGTQYF. DNA for the CDR3: TGTGCCAGCAGTTTCCCCCCGGGGACAGGGGGATTTCGGGAAGGGACCCAGTACTTC.

The chain is built from TRBV27 and TRBJ1-6; D gene unclear. The CDR3 loop spans 14 amino acids. Per the germline V gene, CDR1 is MNHEY and CDR2 is SMNVEV (reference sequence). V was trimmed by 3 bases and J by 7 bases, leaving 10 bases between them. As DNA, the CDR3 is TGTGCCAGCAGTTTTCGAGGGCTGAATTCACCCCTCCACTTT. This codes for CASSFRGLNSPLHF.

CDR3 sequence: CASSFQTSGETQYF. CDR3 nucleotide sequence: TGTGCCAGCAGCTTTCAGACTAGCGGGGAGACCCAGTACTTC. This chain connects TRBV7-7 to TRBJ2-5, with 10 bases lining up with TRBD2. CDR3 length equals 14 residues. V was clipped by 3 bases and J by 5 bases; unmatched bases: 3. From germline, CDR1 is SSHAT and CDR2 FNYEAQ (reference sequence).

The V call is TRBV6-5, the J call TRBJ1-2; no reliable D call. Germline CDR1 MNHEY, CDR2 SVGAGI. The CDR3 length is 16 residues. V was pared by 3 bases and J by 0 bases, with 14 bases between. CDR3 loop: CASSYRGGSANYGYTF. CDR3 bases: TGTGCCAGCAGTTATCGCGGCGGGAGTGCTAACTATGGCTACACCTTC.

The chain employs TRBV20-1 and TRBJ1-1, with D possibly matching TRBD1 (6 bases). V was trimmed by 5 bases and J by 7 bases, leaving 11 bases between them. Germline lookup yields CDR1 DFQATT and CDR2 SNEGSKA (reference sequence). The CDR3 extends over 11 amino acids. CDR3 amino acids: CSAPRGFEAFF. The CDR3 DNA reads TGCAGTGCTCCCAGGGGCTTTGAAGCTTTCTTT.

This clone has just one count. The chain employs TRBV25-1 and TRBJ1-4; TRBD1 might be the D (5 bases). V lost 4 bases and J 5 bases, leaving 11 bases between the germline ends. The CDR3 is made up of 14 amino acids. CDR1 and CDR2 (germline): MGHDK, SYGVNS. CDR3 in DNA: TGTGCCAGCAGTGTGGGACTTCCGAATGAAAAACTGTTTTTT. It encodes CASSVGLPNEKLFF.

The chain joins TRBV7-9 to TRBJ1-3, with D possibly matching TRBD1 (6 bases). The CDR3 spans 18 residues. Germline CDR1 SEHNR, CDR2 FQNEAQ (reference sequence). V was shortened by 1 base and J by 0 bases, with 16 bases between the two germline ends. The CDR3 spells CASSLGASGGPSGNTIYF. DNA for the CDR3: TGTGCCAGCAGCTTAGGCGCCAGTGGGGGCCCCTCTGGAAACACCATATATTTT.

The chain joins TRBV7-2 to TRBJ2-4, with TRBD1 matching 8 bases. The CDR3 has 16 amino acids. Germline CDR1 and CDR2: SGHTA and FQGNSA. V shed 4 bases and J 2 bases; nucleotides not matched to a gene: 7. The CDR3, as DNA: TGTGCCAGCAGCTCCAGGGGGCCGAGGCCCAAAAACATTCAGTACTTC. The encoded protein is CASSSRGPRPKNIQYF. Drawing the rest from reference TRBV7-2 and TRBJ2-4, the complete variable domain is GAGVSQSPSNKVTEKGKDVELRCDPISGHTALYWYRQSLGQGLEFLIYFQGNSAPDKSGLPSDRFSAERTGGSVSTLTIQRTQQEDSAVYLCASSSRGPRPKNIQYFGAGTRLSVL.

CDR3 nucleotide sequence: TGCAGCGTTCAACCGGGACAGCTGTCCTATGGCTACACCTTC. It yields the protein CSVQPGQLSYGYTF. The rearrangement uses TRBV29-1 and TRBJ1-2, with 7 bases lining up with TRBD1. Trimming at V came to 5 bases and at J to 4 bases, leaving 10 bases not matched to a gene. The CDR3 has 14 amino acids. In germline, CDR1 is SQVTM, CDR2 ANQGSEA.

The chain combines TRBV13 with TRBJ1-2; 8 positions agree with TRBD1. V gave up 5 bases and J gave up 2 bases; unmatched junction bases: 4. CDR3 length equals 14 residues. Germline assignment: CDR1 PRHDT and CDR2 FYEKMQ (reference sequence). In DNA form, the CDR3 reads TGTGCCAGCAGCGCGCGGGACAGGAACTATGGCTACACCTTC. This gives the protein CASSARDRNYGYTF.

In its sample, this clone was seen once. This chain joins TRBV6-2 or TRBV6-3 and TRBJ1-5; TRBD1 matches at 8 bases. Trimming removed 5 bases from V and 6 bases from J; junction bases left unmatched: 6. The CDR3 spans 14 residues. Germline CDR1 and CDR2: MNHEY and SVGEGT. The CDR3 spells CASSNGQGGQPQHF. In DNA, the CDR3 is TGTGCCAGCAGTAATGGACAGGGAGGTCAGCCCCAGCATTTT.

The rearrangement links TRBV7-6 to TRBJ2-2; 7 nucleotides line up with TRBD2. The germline gives CDR1 SGHVS, CDR2 FNYEAQ. The CDR3 is made up of 17 amino acids. V shed 2 bases and J 4 bases; nucleotides not matched to a gene: 10. In DNA form, the CDR3 reads TGTGCCAGCAGCTTAAATCCTAGCGGTTATAGCACCGGGGAGCTGTTTTTT. It yields the protein CASSLNPSGYSTGELFF.